This T cell receptor beta chain appears in the sequencing data of a study of technical replicates of blood from a few donors. CDR3 length: 14 amino acids. The V gene's germline CDR1 is MNHNS and CDR2 SASEGT. V lost 8 bases to trimming and J lost 3 bases; unmatched junction nucleotides: 2. This table comes from immunoSEQ multiplex PCR, and its TCRdb copy is limited to in-frame clones, with some not included. The sample carries some 87,000 clones, 92% recorded once. Sequencing used T cells isolated from PBMCs. The V call is TRBV6-1, the J call TRBJ2-2; 11 bases fit TRBD1. The clonotype was recovered from a human donor in good health. In nucleotides, the CDR3 is TGTGCCAGCCGGGACAGGGGGTACACCGGGGAGCTGTTTTTT. Translation gives CASRDRGYTGELFF.